Sequencing of this TCR beta chain was carried out in a study of cytomegalovirus exposure and HLA in healthy donors. Germline CDR1 is LNHDA and CDR2 is SQIVND (reference sequence). The CDR3 is 14 residues long. The V end lost 5 bases, the J end lost 7 bases, and 15 bases lay between the germline ends. Points from the study as a whole: A later analysis, which compared TCR beta chains of equal frequency, found the HLA-associated ones more clonally expanded.

This PCR relied on a set of 60 Vbeta primers and 13 Jbeta primers. The table came from immunoSEQ multiplex PCR; TCRdb's copy has only in-frame clones and leaves some out. Altogether tens of thousands of clones are present, roughly 80% being singletons, with the ten largest covering under 3%. As regards this clone: Its antigen remains unknown.

The TCR sequence derives from a young woman in good health and CMV-seronegative. This chain uses TRBV19 with TRBJ1-5, with D possibly being TRBD1 (6 bases). The sequencing input was PBMCs. The CDR3 nucleotides are TGTGCCAGTAGTCAGACAGGCTCGGGACAGCCCCAGCATTTT. It translates to CASSQTGSGQPQHF. Full variable domain (remainder filled in from reference TRBV19 and TRBJ1-5): DGGITQSPKYLFRKEGQNVTLSCEQNLNHDAMYWYRQDPGQGLRLIYYSQIVNDFQKGDIAEGYSVSREKKESFPLTVTSAQKNPTAFYLCASSQTGSGQPQHFGDGTRLSIL.